This passage covers 10 T cell receptor beta chains from one sample sequenced in a study of blood T cell repertoires in COVID-19. Here immunoSEQ multiplex PCR was the method, and the copy in TCRdb shows in-frame clones only, minus some. The profile shows 150,000 to 200,000 clones, nearly 90% of them singletons. The sequenced sample consisted of peripheral blood. Receptor source: a man in his sixties with active or convalescent COVID-19.

J is TRBJ1-2 and V is TRBV5-1; no clear D gene. CDR3 length equals 13 residues. Germline CDR1 reads SGHRS; CDR2 reads YFSETQ. V dropped 5 bases and J dropped 2 bases, with 10 bases sitting between them. The CDR3 DNA sequence: TGCGCCAGCAGGCGGGATCCCAACTATGGCTACACCTTC. It translates to CASRRDPNYGYTF.

The chain recombines TRBV19 with TRBJ2-1; D perhaps matches TRBD1 (6 bases). Germline-derived CDR1 and CDR2 are LNHDA and SQIVND (reference sequence). V was trimmed by 6 bases and J by 0 bases, leaving 18 bases between them. The CDR3 is 17 amino acids. For the CDR3, the DNA is TGTGCCAGTAGCGGCGTTGGTCAGGGGAGCTCCTACAATGAGCAGTTCTTC. This codes for CASSGVGQGSSYNEQFF.

V and J are TRBV3-1 (or the pseudogene TRBV3-2) and TRBJ2-3, with 8 bases aligning to TRBD1. Germline V lookup: CDR1 LGHDT, CDR2 YNNKEL (reference sequence). This CDR3 has 13 amino acids. V trimming: 2 bases; J trimming: 11 bases; junction bases outside the gene matches: 6. DNA for the CDR3: TGTGCCAGCAGCCAAACTCGCGGGACAGGGCAGTATTTT. It yields the protein CASSQTRGTGQYF.

The genes are TRBV19 and TRBJ2-1; 7 bases map to TRBD1. V was clipped by 8 bases and J by 9 bases; unmatched bases: 13. The length of the CDR3 is 14 residues. Germline V lookup: CDR1 LNHDA, CDR2 SQIVND (reference sequence). The CDR3 sequence is CASANRGVGPEQFF. The CDR3 DNA is TGTGCCAGTGCCAACAGGGGAGTGGGCCCTGAGCAGTTCTTC.

The rearrangement links TRBV24-1 to TRBJ1-6, with D perhaps matching TRBD1 (5 bases). The germline gives CDR1 KGHDR, CDR2 SFDVKD. V was clipped by 6 bases and J by 6 bases, with 11 bases between them. The CDR3 has 14 amino acids. CDR3 sequence: CATSSGLRNSPLHF. The DNA for the CDR3 is TGTGCCACCAGTTCGGGACTTCGTAATTCACCCCTCCACTTT.

CDR3 sequence: CASSREETQYF. The CDR3 DNA is TGTGCCAGCAGCCGTGAAGAGACCCAGTACTTC. The chain carries TRBV5-6 and TRBJ2-5; D ambiguous. In germline, CDR1 is SGHDT, CDR2 YYEEEE. This CDR3 is built from 11 residues. Trimming removed 4 bases at V and 3 bases at J, with 4 bases between.

V and J are TRBV3-1 (or the pseudogene TRBV3-2) and TRBJ2-3; 8 bases fit TRBD2. Trimming cost V 6 bases and J 2 bases; bases outside gene matches: 10. CDR1 and CDR2 (germline): LGHDT, YNNKEL (reference sequence). CDR3 size: 16 residues. The CDR3 nucleotides read TGTGCCAGCAGAGCTCTGGCGGGGGGATCCACAGATACGCAGTATTTT. This encodes CASRALAGGSTDTQYF.

The CDR3 bases are TGTGCCAGCAGTCCTGCGACAGCTAACTATGGCTACACCTTC. As protein: CASSPATANYGYTF. This sequence joins TRBV2 and TRBJ1-2; tentative D call: TRBD1 (5 bases). V lost 5 bases, J lost 0 bases, and 10 bases lay in between. Looked up from germline, CDR1 is SNHLY and CDR2 is FYNNEI. The CDR3 consists of 14 residues.

The rearrangement uses TRBV2 and TRBJ2-1; 7 nucleotides align to TRBD1. Germline CDR1 reads SNHLY; CDR2 reads FYNNEI. CDR3 length: 17 amino acids. V shed 0 bases, J shed 4 bases, and the junction held 9 bases outside the gene matches. The CDR3 sequence is CASSEALGPRGYNEQFF. The CDR3 nucleotides are TGTGCCAGCAGTGAAGCGCTCGGACCCAGGGGGTACAATGAGCAGTTCTTC.

A single count supports this clone. The genes are TRBV5-5 and TRBJ1-1, with 8 bases aligning to TRBD1. Germline V lookup: CDR1 SGHKS, CDR2 YYEKEE (reference sequence). CDR3 size: 14 residues. J lost 5 bases, V lost 1 base, and 4 bases had no gene match. The DNA for the CDR3 is TGTGCCAGCAGCTTGTCAACAGGGGGTACTGAAGCTTTCTTT. Its translation is CASSLSTGGTEAFF.